This is a list of T cell receptor beta chains from one sample in a study of metastatic and nonmetastatic thyroid tumors. TCRdb re-processed the PCR reads through MiXCR. The sample lists 30,000 to 45,000 clones; 25% to 30% were seen once. The sequenced sample consisted of blood. The receptors stem from a male donor with papillary thyroid cancer or a benign thyroid nodule (not recorded which). Some clones in this sample may be carry-over from other donors' samples. Both conserved end residues are part of each CDR3. A D gene is named only where the DNA matches it firmly. The listing skips clone size in some rows; elsewhere it reads once, few, many or a size class.

clone_size d_call j_call v_call cdr3_nt cdr3_aa
few TRBD2 TRBJ2-3 TRBV11-1 TGTGCCAGCAGCCACCCAGCGGGGGACACAGATACGCAGTATTTT CASSHPAGDTDTQYF
. . TRBJ1-5 TRBV19 TGTTCCAGTAACCGCTCGGGACGGGGGAATAATCAGCCCCAGCATTTT CSSNRSGRGNNQPQHF
few . TRBJ2-7 TRBV28 TGTGCCAGCAGTCACACCTACGAGCAGTACTTC CASSHTYEQYF
. TRBD2 TRBJ2-7 TRBV7-8 TGTGCCAGCAGCTCAGATATTAGCGGGGGGACCTTATCCGAGCAGTACTTC CASSSDISGGTLSEQYF
few . TRBJ2-5 TRBV25-1 TGTGCCAGCAGTGAACCCATCAGGGAGGCGACCCAGTACTTC CASSEPIREATQYF
. TRBD1 TRBJ1-2 TRBV5-6 TGTGCCAGCAGCTTCGGACAGGGGCACTATGGCTACACCTTC CASSFGQGHYGYTF
few TRBD1 TRBJ2-7 TRBV6-1 TGTGCCAGCAGTGAATATTCCGGGACAGGGGGTTACGAGCAGTACTTC CASSEYSGTGGYEQYF
few . TRBJ1-3 TRBV11-2 TGTGCCAGCAGCTCCATTGGACAGGGAAACACCATATATTTT CASSSIGQGNTIYF
medium-sized TRBD2 TRBJ2-1 TRBV6-5 TGTGCCAGCAGTTACCGGGCTAGCGGGAGTTCCGATGAGCAGTTCTTC CASSYRASGSSDEQFF
. . TRBJ2-3 TRBV6-1 TGTGCCAGCAGTTCGTCGGAAGATACGCAGTATTTT CASSSSEDTQYF
many . TRBJ2-1 TRBV9 TGTGCCAGCAGCGTAGCCCACGGACATGTCAATGAGCAGTTCTTC CASSVAHGHVNEQFF
. TRBD2 TRBJ2-6 TRBV6-2/TRBV6-3 TGTGCCAGCAGTTACTTCTATAGACTAGCGGGAGGAACTAAGGGGGCCAACGTCCTGACTTTC CASSYFYRLAGGTKGANVLTF
many TRBD2 TRBJ2-5 TRBV20-1 TGCAGTCAACGAGACTACGGGACTAGCGGGAAGGAGACCCAGTACTTC CSQRDYGTSGKETQYF
few . TRBJ2-2 TRBV10-1 TGCGCCAGCAGGGGGTCCGGGGAGCTGTTTTTT CASRGSGELFF
. TRBD1 TRBJ2-7 TRBV28 TGTGCCAGCAGTCGCGGACAGGGGGCAAAAGAGCAGTACTTC CASSRGQGAKEQYF
. . TRBJ1-1 TRBV20-1 TGCAGTGCTAGTGTGAACACTGAAGCTTTCTTT CSASVNTEAFF
. . TRBJ2-3 TRBV11-2 TGTGCCAGCAGCTTAATCGGCTCCACAGATACGCAGTATTTT CASSLIGSTDTQYF
. TRBD1 TRBJ1-1 TRBV19 TGTTCCAGTAGTAATGACAGGGTTGAAGCTTTCTTT CSSSNDRVEAFF
. TRBD1 TRBJ1-6 TRBV6-2/TRBV6-3 TGTGCCAGCAGTCTACAGGGGGCGCGGAGTCTTCGCAATTCACCCCTCCACTTT CASSLQGARSLRNSPLHF
. TRBD1 TRBJ2-4 TRBV25-1 TGTGCCAGCAGGGGACAGGGAGCCAAAAACATTCAGTACTTC CASRGQGAKNIQYF
few . TRBJ1-2 TRBV27 TGTGCCAGCAGCCGAGGGCGGGACGGCTATGGCTACACCTTC CASSRGRDGYGYTF
. . TRBJ2-7 TRBV2 TGTGCCAGCTGGGACGGCTACTACGAGCAGTACTTC CASWDGYYEQYF
many . TRBJ2-2 TRBV6-1 TGTGCCAGCAGTGAAGTCCCCCCCAGGGGTGGGACCGGGGAGCTGTTTTTT CASSEVPPRGGTGELFF
. . TRBJ1-2 TRBV6-1 TGTGCCAGCATAGGGGGGGATGGCTACACCTTC CASIGGDGYTF
medium-sized TRBD2 TRBJ2-5 TRBV4-1 TGCGCCAGCAGCCAAGCACTAGCGGGAGGGCCGTCAGAGACCCAGTACTTC CASSQALAGGPSETQYF
. TRBD1 TRBJ1-5 TRBV7-8 TGTGCCAGCAGCTTGACAGGGGCGGTGGGAAGCAATCAGCCCCAGCATTTT CASSLTGAVGSNQPQHF
. . TRBJ2-7 TRBV20-1 TGCAGTGCTCGAACGGGAGCGGGCTATCCCTACGAGCAGTACTTC CSARTGAGYPYEQYF
. TRBD1 TRBJ1-3 TRBV20-1 TGCAGTGCTTTAGGGGGCGCAAAAGGGAACACCATATATTTT CSALGGAKGNTIYF
many . TRBJ2-3 TRBV28 TGTGCCAGCACCCCCCCTCGGACTAACACAGATACGCAGTATTTT CASTPPRTNTDTQYF
once . TRBJ1-6 TRBV4-2 TGTGCCAGCAGCCAAGCCCCGGACTCACCCCTCCACTTT CASSQAPDSPLHF